Shown below are 3 T cell receptor beta chains from a single sample sequenced in a study of regulatory T cells in long-lasting Graves disease. Stated time point: newly diagnosed GD, antithyroid drugs for less than 3 months. TCR sequences were obtained from RNA taken from PBMCs. Building the TCR beta libraries relied on iRepertoire HTBI primers, and CDR3 regions underwent Arm-PCR. TCRdb processed the multiplex PCR reads anew with MiXCR; each CDR3 protein has one entry. The data show around 470,000 distinct CDR3 sequences, roughly 15% seen once. The sample was also reused in another study, on T cells in Graves' hyperthyroidism and ophthalmopathy.

The specimen comprised peripheral blood mononuclear cells (PBMCs), sampled at new diagnosis, from a patient treated with antithyroid drugs. All receptors derive from a woman between 50 and 59 years old with Graves disease.

The chain combines TRBV4-1 with TRBJ1-5, with no clear D. The V gene lost 0 bases and the J gene lost 0 bases, with 6 bases spanning the gap. The CDR3 runs 15 residues. Germline CDR1 reads MGHRA; CDR2 reads YSYEKL. The CDR3 is CASSQDTYSNQPQHF. DNA of the CDR3: TGCGCCAGCAGCCAAGACACCTATAGCAATCAGCCCCAGCATTTT.

The chain recombines TRBV5-1 with TRBJ2-2, with TRBD2 matching over 7 bases. Looked up from germline, CDR1 is SGHRS and CDR2 is YFSETQ. V dropped 4 bases and J dropped 5; count of bases not matched to a gene: 5. There are 14 residues in the CDR3. The CDR3 DNA follows: TGCGCCAGCAGCCCGGGGCGGGGGACCGGGGAGCTGTTTTTT. As protein: CASSPGRGTGELFF.

This clonotype occurred many times. This chain uses TRBV10-1 with TRBJ2-2; no reliable D call. The V end was cut by 6 bases, the J end by 5 bases, with 10 bases between. Per the germline V gene, CDR1 is WNHNN and CDR2 is SYGVQD (reference sequence). This CDR3 comprises 13 residues. The CDR3 sequence: CASSKGPTGELFF. In DNA form, the CDR3 reads TGCGCCAGCAGCAAAGGACCTACCGGGGAGCTGTTTTTT.